The 15 T cell receptor beta chains presented below share a single source sample, sequenced in a study of human CD4 T cells and Enterobacteriaceae. Produced via immunoSEQ multiplex PCR; TCRdb's table is partial and in-frame only. The sample lists tens of thousands of clones; 70% to 85% were seen once. Sorting took every CD4+ cell except CD45RA+CCR7+CD95- naive cells, reaching over 95% purity. The sample comprised memory CD4+ T cells from blood. Receptors originate from a human donor in good health.

V is TRBV18 and J is TRBJ2-1; tentatively, D is TRBD1 (6 bases). Trimming removed 3 bases from V and 6 bases from J, with 15 bases in between. The CDR3 runs 15 residues. Germline CDR1 is KGHSH and CDR2 is LQKENI. The CDR3 sequence: CASSPPGLGANEQFF. As DNA, the CDR3 is TGTGCCAGCTCACCCCCCGGCCTGGGGGCCAATGAGCAGTTCTTC.

V and J are TRBV5-1 and TRBJ2-1; 9 nucleotides line up with TRBD2. The CDR3 consists of 15 residues. CDR1 SGHRS and CDR2 YFSETQ come from the germline V gene. V gave up 1 base and J gave up 8 bases; unmatched junction bases: 7. CDR3 region: CASSLHWTSVDEQFF. The CDR3 region has the DNA TGCGCCAGCAGCTTGCACTGGACTAGCGTCGATGAGCAGTTCTTC.

This clone was picked up one time. The chain combines TRBV7-2 with TRBJ1-4, with 7 positions matching TRBD1. The CDR3 contains 16 residues. The germline V gene has CDR1 SGHTA and CDR2 FQGNSA. After removal of 4 bases from V and 0 bases from J, the junction contained 5 bases not matched to a gene. CDR3 nucleotide sequence: TGTGCCAGCAGCTCGGGACAGCCTACAACTAATGAAAAACTGTTTTTT. Amino acids: CASSSGQPTTNEKLFF. Filled out from reference TRBV7-2 and TRBJ1-4, the complete variable domain reads GAGVSQSPSNKVTEKGKDVELRCDPISGHTALYWYRQSLGQGLEFLIYFQGNSAPDKSGLPSDRFSAERTGGSVSTLTIQRTQQEDSAVYLCASSSGQPTTNEKLFFGSGTQLSVL.

This rearrangement joins TRBV30 to TRBJ2-4; 7 bases line up with TRBD2. Germline values: CDR1 GTSNPN, CDR2 SVGIG (reference sequence). V trimming: 4 bases; J trimming: 8 bases; junction bases outside the gene matches: 14. This CDR3 has 15 residues. DNA of the CDR3: TGTGCCTGGACAGGCGGGAGCGGTTCGATAGACATTCAGTACTTC. This codes for CAWTGGSGSIDIQYF.

This clone was found a few times. V usage is TRBV6-5 and J usage is TRBJ1-1; D not certain. Germline V gene lookup returns CDR1 MNHEY and CDR2 SVGAGI. V was pared by 8 bases and J by 2 bases, with 12 bases between. This CDR3 has 13 residues. CDR3 sequence reads: CASGTGKNTEAFF. CDR3 bases: TGTGCCAGCGGAACGGGGAAAAACACTGAAGCTTTCTTT.

Only a few counts were recorded for this clone. The V gene is TRBV28, the J gene TRBJ1-1; perhaps TRBD1 as D (6 bases). Germline V lookup: CDR1 MDHEN, CDR2 SYDVKM. The V and J ends lost 1 base and 3 bases respectively, with 9 bases between them. CDR3 length equals 14 residues. CDR3 residues: CASSLLQGYTEAFF. CDR3 in DNA: TGTGCCAGCAGTTTATTACAGGGCTACACTGAAGCTTTCTTT.

In this sample, this clone turned up a few times. The V gene is TRBV4-1, the J gene TRBJ2-3; 7 nucleotides line up with TRBD2. This CDR3 comprises 16 residues. Germline CDR1 reads MGHRA; CDR2 reads YSYEKL. With 0 bases clipped from V and 5 bases from J, the junction kept 8 bases outside the gene matches. The CDR3 bases are TGCGCCAGCAGCCAAGATTGGCGGGGAGGGCGAGATACGCAGTATTTT. Residues: CASSQDWRGGRDTQYF.

The gene calls are TRBV7-3 and TRBJ2-5, with 12 bases lining up with TRBD2. This CDR3 has 16 amino acids. The germline CDR1 and CDR2 sequences are SGHTA and FQGTGA. With V trimmed by 4 bases and J by 4 bases, 7 bases remained unmatched. The DNA for the CDR3 is TGTGCCAGCAGCTCGACTAGCGGGAGCGGCGGAGAGACCCAGTACTTC. It specifies CASSSTSGSGGETQYF.

The chain employs TRBV4-1 and TRBJ1-1; the D is unclear. V was shortened by 4 bases and J by 5 bases, with 14 bases between the two germline ends. CDR3 length equals 14 residues. Per the germline V gene, CDR1 is MGHRA and CDR2 is YSYEKL. In nucleotides, the CDR3 is TGCGCCAGCAGCCTTCGTAATGAAGGGACTGAAGCTTTCTTT. Its translation: CASSLRNEGTEAFF.

This chain joins TRBV28 and TRBJ1-1; D call uncertain. CDR1 and CDR2 (germline): MDHEN, SYDVKM. This CDR3 has 14 amino acids. V lost 6 bases and J lost 0, with 11 bases in between. This CDR3 reads CASRQRYLNTEAFF. CDR3 bases: TGTGCCAGCAGGCAGCGATACTTGAACACTGAAGCTTTCTTT.

This chain joins TRBV2 and TRBJ2-1, with 12 bases fitting TRBD2. Unmatched junction bases numbered 4, after V lost 6 bases and J lost 4 bases. Germline-derived CDR1 and CDR2 are SNHLY and FYNNEI. The CDR3 extends over 15 amino acids. The CDR3 here is CASSQTSGGYNEQFF. The CDR3 region has the DNA TGTGCCAGCAGCCAGACTAGCGGGGGTTACAATGAGCAGTTCTTC.

The V gene is TRBV7-9, the J gene TRBJ2-2; 8 nucleotides align to TRBD2. This CDR3 is 16 amino acids long. J was trimmed by 0 bases and V by 2 bases; bases with no gene match: 2. Per the germline V gene, CDR1 is SEHNR and CDR2 is FQNEAQ (reference sequence). CDR3: CASSLWGLANTGELFF. In DNA form, the CDR3 reads TGTGCCAGCAGCTTATGGGGACTAGCGAACACCGGGGAGCTGTTTTTT.

For this clone: This CDR3 is also generated by other DNA sequences in the sample. This sequence joins TRBV18 and TRBJ2-2; D gene uncertain. The CDR3 spans 13 residues. Trimming removed 1 base from V and 1 base from J, with 1 base in between. Germline-derived CDR1 and CDR2 are KGHSH and LQKENI. Here the CDR3 DNA reads TGTGCCAGCTCACCACAGAACACCGGGGAGCTGTTTTTT. Translation: CASSPQNTGELFF.

The chain has TRBV10-1 and TRBJ2-2; 13 nucleotides align to TRBD2. Per germline, CDR1 WNHNN and CDR2 SYGVQD (reference sequence). The CDR3 is 18 amino acids. With 3 bases clipped from V and 4 bases from J, the junction kept 8 bases outside the gene matches. The CDR3 DNA sequence: TGCGCCAGCAGTGAAACTAGCGGGAGGGCCCTGGGCACCGGGGAGCTGTTTTTT. It encodes CASSETSGRALGTGELFF.

V gene TRBV2 combines with J gene TRBJ1-2, with D hard to call. The germline CDR1 and CDR2 sequences are SNHLY and FYNNEI. V lost 4 bases to trimming and J lost 3 bases, with 12 bases between them. The CDR3 runs 14 residues. The CDR3: CASSVETRDYGYTF. CDR3 DNA sequence: TGTGCCAGCAGTGTCGAGACGCGGGACTATGGCTACACCTTC.